Presented here are 20 T cell receptor beta chains from one specimen sequenced in a study of regulatory T cells in long-lasting Graves disease (dated by TCRdb to about 2021). The method was multiplex PCR. The instrument given in TCRdb is Illumina HiSeq 4000. iRepertoire HTBI primers and Arm-PCR amplification of CDR3 regions were used to construct TCR beta libraries. The public reads were run again by TCRdb, first through fastp at Q25 and then through MiXCR, and only productive beta chains were kept. Every CDR3 protein is listed once, alongside the most common genes and DNA of its rows. Here the sample has 200,000 to 250,000 distinct CDR3 sequences; about 19% occur a single time. 12% of the sample is in the top ten clones. Interpreted using the paper, the time point label stands for: newly diagnosed GD, antithyroid drugs for less than 3 months. For both TCR sequencing and RNA sequencing, RNA was extracted from PBMCs in TRIzol.

In addition, the sample was reused for a study of T cells in Graves' hyperthyroidism and ophthalmopathy.

The specimen was peripheral blood mononuclear cells (PBMCs), collected at new diagnosis, from a patient treated with antithyroid drugs. These receptor sequences come from a woman in her twenties or thirties with Graves disease. Donor details come from another sample of the same person, matched by shared clones.

The sample holds many counts of this clonotype. The chain links TRBV27 to TRBJ2-3; 12 nucleotides agree with TRBD2. The V gene end was trimmed by 6 bases and the J gene end by 6 bases; junction bases not matched to a gene: 10. Germline-derived CDR1 and CDR2 are MNHEY and SMNVEV (reference sequence). The CDR3 contains 16 residues. Here the CDR3 reads CASSPTSGGPADTQYF. The CDR3 coding sequence is TGTGCCAGCAGCCCGACTAGCGGGGGTCCCGCTGATACGCAGTATTTT.

This clonotype showed up many times. This sequence joins TRBV20-1 and TRBJ1-3; no clear D. Germline CDR1 reads DFQATT; CDR2 reads SNEGSKA (reference sequence). V was cut by 1 base and J by 0 bases, with 4 bases left in between. The CDR3 runs 13 residues. The CDR3 nucleotides are TGCAGTGCTAGAGTAGACTCTGGAAACACCATATATTTT. Amino acids: CSARVDSGNTIYF.

The table lists this clonotype with a few counts. The chain employs TRBV4-1 and TRBJ2-4; no firm D call. This CDR3 has 13 amino acids. V was shortened by 3 bases and J by 4 bases, with 7 bases between the two germline ends. Germline V gives CDR1 MGHRA, CDR2 YSYEKL. The CDR3 here is CASSQALKNIQYF. In DNA form, the CDR3 reads TGCGCCAGCAGCCAGGCCTTAAAAAACATTCAGTACTTC.

In this sample, this clonotype turned up many times. One junction end does not reproduce the germline sequence, and a read error may be involved. CDR3 coding DNA: TGTGCCAGCAGCTCGGGACTATACAATGAGCAGCTCTTC. Translating gives CASSSGLYNEQLF. The V gene is TRBV11-3, the J gene TRBJ2-1, with 7 bases lining up with TRBD2. There are 13 residues in the CDR3. In germline, CDR1 is SGHNT, CDR2 YENEEA.

This clonotype showed up many times. The chain recombines TRBV2 with TRBJ2-5; no firm D call. CDR3 length: 11 amino acids. Germline V gene lookup returns CDR1 SNHLY and CDR2 FYNNEI. Trimming removed 4 bases at V and 5 bases at J, with 5 bases between. The CDR3 spells CASSAGETQYF. The CDR3 bases are TGTGCCAGCAGTGCCGGGGAGACCCAGTACTTC.

This clonotype was recorded at least ten times. The chain carries TRBV20-1 and TRBJ1-1, with a weak D call TRBD1 (5 bases). CDR1 is DFQATT, CDR2 SNEGSKA, per germline (reference sequence). This CDR3 spans 15 amino acids. V lost 6 bases to trimming and J lost 1 base, with 18 bases between them. The CDR3 protein is CSAPDGSRANTEAFF. The CDR3 DNA is TGCAGTGCACCAGACGGGAGCAGGGCGAACACTGAAGCTTTCTTT.

At least ten counts were recorded for this clonotype. The J gene is TRBJ2-1, the V gene TRBV6-1; 7 bases agree with TRBD2. In germline, CDR1 is MNHNS, CDR2 SASEGT. J gave up 3 bases and V 7 bases, and 6 bases lay outside the gene matches. The CDR3 is 14 amino acids. CDR3 DNA sequence: TGTGCCAGCACCTTGAGCGGGGACTACAATGAGCAGTTCTTC. Its translation: CASTLSGDYNEQFF.

This clonotype was recorded many times. The rearrangement uses TRBV19 and TRBJ1-2; the match to TRBD1 covers 7 bases. The CDR3 totals 14 residues. V lost 6 bases, J lost 2 bases, and 6 bases stayed unmatched. Germline loops: CDR1 LNHDA, CDR2 SQIVND (reference sequence). CDR3 in DNA: TGTGCCAGTAGACCGGGACAGAAGAACTATGGCTACACCTTC. Translating it yields CASRPGQKNYGYTF.

This clonotype was counted ten times or more. V is TRBV11-2 and J is TRBJ2-5; weak D call: TRBD2 (5 bases). Trimming removed 10 bases from V and 2 bases from J, with 17 bases in between. CDR3 size: 14 residues. Germline CDR1 reads SGHAT; CDR2 reads FQNNGV. The CDR3 DNA sequence: TGTGCCACCTCCGGCCTAGCAGATCAAGAGACCCAGTACTTC. It translates to CATSGLADQETQYF.

This clonotype appeared many times. The chain combines TRBV9 with TRBJ2-2, with TRBD2 matching 7 bases. CDR3 length: 17 residues. Per germline, CDR1 SGDLS and CDR2 YYNGEE. J lost 2 bases, V lost 4 bases, and 11 bases had no gene match. The CDR3 sequence: CASSLSTSVTNTGELFF. In DNA, the CDR3 is TGTGCCAGCAGCTTGTCCACTAGCGTCACTAACACCGGGGAGCTGTTTTTT.

This clonotype occurred a few times. Given the absence of the conserved phenylalanine or tryptophan at the CDR3 end, a read error is likely. The rearrangement links TRBV7-9 to TRBJ1-1; D might be TRBD1 (6 bases). CDR3 length: 15 amino acids. Trimming removed 1 base from V and 6 bases from J, with 15 bases in between. Germline V CDR1 and CDR2: SEHNR, FQNEAQ (reference sequence). The CDR3 coding sequence is TGTGCCAGCAGCTTAGGCGGACAGCTGGAACCTGAAGCTTTCCTT. Translating it yields CASSLGGQLEPEAFL.

The chain is built from TRBV9 and TRBJ2-1; 7 bases fit TRBD2. Germline V gene lookup returns CDR1 SGDLS and CDR2 YYNGEE. J lost 3 bases, V lost 2 bases, and 5 bases had no gene match. The CDR3 is 15 residues long. The chain's CDR3 is CASSVGLVGYNEQFF. For the CDR3, the DNA is TGTGCCAGCAGCGTTGGACTAGTAGGCTACAATGAGCAGTTCTTC.

This clonotype has a count of ten or more. The V call is TRBV7-9, the J call TRBJ2-1, with D possibly being TRBD2 (6 bases). CDR1 is SEHNR and CDR2 is FQNEAQ in the germline V gene (reference sequence). Trimming pared 2 bases from V and 7 bases from J, leaving 15 bases between. CDR3 length equals 15 residues. In nucleotides, the CDR3 is TGTGCCAGCAGCTTACTAGCGTCCAACAGGAATGAGCAGTTCTTC. Translated: CASSLLASNRNEQFF.

This clonotype was observed once. The V gene is TRBV3-1, the J gene TRBJ2-2; possibly TRBD2 for D (6 bases). The ends were cut back, 1 base at V and 7 bases at J, with 16 bases in the middle. The CDR3 contains 16 residues. Germline CDR1 reads LGHDT; CDR2 reads YNNKEL (reference sequence). The CDR3: CASSQAPPGVDGELFF. The CDR3, as DNA: TGTGCCAGCAGCCAAGCCCCTCCGGGAGTTGACGGGGAGCTGTTTTTT.

In regard to this clonotype: This may come from a read error, since a much larger clone is one base off. The V call is TRBV18, the J call TRBJ2-7, with D perhaps TRBD1 (5 bases). CDR1 and CDR2 from the germline V gene are KGHSH and LQKENI. The length of the CDR3 is 11 residues. For the CDR3, the DNA is TGTGCCAGCTCAGGACACTACGAGCACTACTTC. It yields the protein CASSGHYEHYF.

As DNA, the CDR3 is TGTGCCAGCAGTCCACCGGGACTAGCTTTGGATACGCAGTATTTT. Translated, it gives CASSPPGLALDTQYF. V is TRBV28 and J is TRBJ2-3; 9 nucleotides agree with TRBD2. This CDR3 has 15 residues. Per the germline V gene, CDR1 is MDHEN and CDR2 is SYDVKM. The trim removed 5 bases at V and 6 bases at J, leaving 9 bases unmatched.

To note about this clonotype: A far larger clone is just one base off, so this is likely a read error. The chain carries TRBV11-3 and TRBJ1-2, with D possibly being TRBD1 (6 bases). CDR1 and CDR2 from the germline V gene are SGHNT and YENEEA. Deletions cut 5 bases from V and 8 bases from J, with 15 bases between. CDR3 length: 13 amino acids. The CDR3 nucleotides are TGTGCCAGCAGCCCAGGGGATGTACTCGGCTACACCTTC. It encodes CASSPGDVLGYTF.

In this sample, this clonotype turned up a few times. One base away lies a much larger clone, so this may be a sequencing read error. The chain carries TRBV7-9 and TRBJ1-3; D not resolved. This CDR3 spans 16 amino acids. The V gene's germline CDR1 is SEHNR and CDR2 FQNEAQ (reference sequence). CDR3 sequence reads: CASSLGPPSSGDTIYF. CDR3 coding DNA: TGTGCCAGCAGCTTAGGCCCCCCGAGCTCTGGAGACACCATATATTTT.

This clonotype occurred a few times. The chain employs TRBV11-3 and TRBJ2-1; D not certain. This CDR3 comprises 13 residues. Germline V CDR1 and CDR2: SGHNT, YENEEA. With 5 bases removed from V and 6 bases from J, the gap between germline ends came to 11 bases. CDR3 DNA sequence: TGTGCCAGCAGCCTGGGGTCCGCCAATGAGCAGTTCTTC. Translation gives CASSLGSANEQFF.

Ten or more counts support this clonotype. The chain joins TRBV29-1 to TRBJ1-1; perhaps TRBD1 as D (5 bases). Germline V gene sequence: CDR1 SQVTM, CDR2 ANQGSEA. The CDR3 is 13 amino acids. Trimming pared 5 bases from V and 5 bases from J, leaving 15 bases between. The CDR3 region has the DNA TGCAGCGTTACCCAGGGACGAGGTACTGAAGCTTTCTTT. Its protein product is CSVTQGRGTEAFF.